Sequencing of this T cell receptor (beta chain) was carried out in a study of control samples from healthy donors and cancer patients. Some clones are missing from TCRdb's copy, which holds only in-frame ones; the method was immunoSEQ multiplex PCR. The sample lists 160,000 or so clones, about 93% occurring once. The origin of this receptor is a woman under 40 in good health. Sample: blood.

The CDR3 DNA sequence: TGTGCCAGCAGCTTGGCGGGGAGCACAGATACGCAGTATTTT. It specifies CASSLAGSTDTQYF. V gene TRBV5-5 combines with J gene TRBJ2-3; D might be TRBD2 (5 bases). The CDR3 contains 14 residues. The germline V gene encodes CDR1 SGHKS and CDR2 YYEKEE (reference sequence). The V and J ends lost 0 bases and 0 bases respectively, with 5 bases between them. Complete variable domain (other parts from reference TRBV5-5 and TRBJ2-3): DAGVTQSPTHLIKTRGQQVTLRCSPISGHKSVSWYQQVLGQGPQFIFQYYEKEERGRGNFPDRFSARQFPNYSSELNVNALLLGDSALYLCASSLAGSTDTQYFGPGTRLTVL.